This record looks at one T cell receptor beta chain sequence and its context. This specimen comes from a study of blood T cell repertoires in COVID-19. Original processing methods: Estimates of nucleated cell counts were drawn from the amplification of reference gene primers. The protocol was immunoSEQ multiplex PCR, while the TCRdb copy is restricted to in-frame clones and leaves out a portion. V, J and clone size are taken as reported in that table, and D and trimming were inferred from the DNA itself. Of about 84,000 clones listed, approximately 86% were seen once; the top ten hold roughly 1.2%. V was shortened by 5 bases and J by 2 bases, with 9 bases between the two germline ends. The CDR3 has 13 residues. Germline V gene sequence: CDR1 KGHSH, CDR2 LQKENI.

The sequenced sample consisted of peripheral blood. The V call is TRBV18, the J call TRBJ1-1; D is undetermined. The source of this sequence is a man at least 80 years old with active or convalescent COVID-19. CDR3: CASSDQKNTEAFF. CDR3 sequence (DNA): TGTGCCAGCTCAGATCAGAAAAACACTGAAGCTTTCTTT.